A selection of T cell receptor beta chains follows, all from one sample in a study of T-cell memory formation after mild COVID-19. Using its own MiXCR run on the 5' RACE reads, TCRdb lists one record per CDR3 protein. The table lists 40,000 to 45,000 distinct CDR3 sequences, 9.5% of them singletons. Sequenced input: PBMCs or a T cell subset sorted from them (not recorded which). These receptors were collected from an adult woman who had mild COVID-19 (a few samples of this study predate the infection). Cell type and time point are not known. CDR3s include the opening cysteine and the closing phenylalanine or tryptophan. Each record gives: clone size, V gene, J gene, D gene, CDR3 protein, CDR3 DNA. A D gene is named only where the DNA matches it firmly. Size is omitted from some rows. Given values are once, few, many or a class for expanded clones.

clone size: medium-sized
V gene: TRBV7-9
J gene: TRBJ2-7
D gene: .
CDR3 protein: CASSSGLTGTRYEQYF
CDR3 DNA: TGTGCCAGCAGCTCGGGTTTGACTGGCACCCGCTACGAGCAGTACTTC

clone size: .
V gene: TRBV2
J gene: TRBJ2-3
D gene: .
CDR3 protein: CVIPTAESTDTQYF
CDR3 DNA: TGTGTCATCCCCACAGCCGAGAGCACAGATACGCAGTATTTT

clone size: many
V gene: TRBV7-6
J gene: TRBJ2-5
D gene: .
CDR3 protein: CASTLGGQQETQYF
CDR3 DNA: TGTGCCAGCACCTTGGGTGGGCAGCAAGAGACCCAGTACTTC

clone size: many
V gene: TRBV20-1
J gene: TRBJ2-7
D gene: .
CDR3 protein: CSVPRQGYEQYF
CDR3 DNA: TGCAGTGTTCCGAGGCAGGGCTACGAGCAGTACTTC

clone size: .
V gene: TRBV20-1
J gene: TRBJ2-5
D gene: .
CDR3 protein: CSALPTVLVGETQYF
CDR3 DNA: TGCAGTGCCCTTCCAACGGTCCTAGTTGGAGAGACCCAGTACTTC

clone size: .
V gene: TRBV5-6
J gene: TRBJ2-3
D gene: TRBD2
CDR3 protein: CASSLDGERGGFTDTQYF
CDR3 DNA: TGTGCCAGCAGCTTGGATGGTGAGCGGGGGGGTTTCACAGATACGCAGTATTTT

clone size: many
V gene: TRBV30
J gene: TRBJ2-2
D gene: .
CDR3 protein: CAWSVLGAGSWTGELFF
CDR3 DNA: TGTGCCTGGAGTGTACTCGGCGCAGGGAGCTGGACCGGGGAGCTGTTTTTT

clone size: few
V gene: TRBV5-1
J gene: TRBJ2-1
D gene: .
CDR3 protein: CASSLGHSSSYNEQFF
CDR3 DNA: TGCGCCAGCAGCTTGGGACACTCAAGCTCCTACAATGAGCAGTTCTTC

clone size: many
V gene: TRBV12-3/TRBV12-4
J gene: TRBJ2-3
D gene: .
CDR3 protein: CASSPAAQGGDTQYF
CDR3 DNA: TGTGCCAGCAGTCCTGCGGCCCAGGGTGGAGATACGCAGTATTTT

clone size: .
V gene: TRBV18
J gene: TRBJ1-2
D gene: .
CDR3 protein: CASSPAVGNMNGYTF
CDR3 DNA: TGTGCCAGCTCACCGGCCGTGGGGAATATGAATGGCTACACCTTC

clone size: few
V gene: TRBV2
J gene: TRBJ1-6
D gene: TRBD1
CDR3 protein: CASSNRQGEGSPLHF
CDR3 DNA: TGTGCCAGCAGTAATAGACAGGGGGAAGGATCACCCCTCCACTTT

clone size: few
V gene: TRBV6-1
J gene: TRBJ2-7
D gene: .
CDR3 protein: CASRRANEQYF
CDR3 DNA: TGTGCCAGCAGGAGAGCGAACGAGCAGTACTTC

clone size: few
V gene: TRBV6-2/TRBV6-3
J gene: TRBJ2-5
D gene: TRBD2
CDR3 protein: CASSYLGGGIGETQYF
CDR3 DNA: TGTGCCAGCAGTTACCTAGGCGGGGGGATCGGAGAGACCCAGTACTTC

clone size: .
V gene: TRBV7-8
J gene: TRBJ1-1
D gene: .
CDR3 protein: CASSLRENTEAFF
CDR3 DNA: TGTGCCAGCAGCTTAAGAGAGAACACTGAAGCTTTCTTT

clone size: .
V gene: TRBV2
J gene: TRBJ1-1
D gene: .
CDR3 protein: CASSEASAVAAFF
CDR3 DNA: TGTGCCAGCAGTGAAGCTTCAGCCGTTGCAGCTTTCTTT

clone size: few
V gene: TRBV12-3/TRBV12-4
J gene: TRBJ2-1
D gene: TRBD1
CDR3 protein: CASRQTAGTGVNEQFF
CDR3 DNA: TGTGCCAGCAGACAAACTGCCGGGACAGGGGTCAATGAGCAGTTCTTC

clone size: .
V gene: TRBV5-1
J gene: TRBJ1-2
D gene: .
CDR3 protein: CASSLEGNSNYGYTF
CDR3 DNA: TGCGCCAGCAGCTTGGAAGGGAATTCTAACTATGGCTACACCTTC

clone size: few
V gene: TRBV7-9
J gene: TRBJ2-7
D gene: TRBD2
CDR3 protein: CASSARLQRGTYEQYF
CDR3 DNA: TGTGCCAGCAGCGCCCGACTCCAGCGGGGAACCTACGAGCAGTACTTC

clone size: .
V gene: TRBV2
J gene: TRBJ2-1
D gene: .
CDR3 protein: CASSDWAGLDEQFF
CDR3 DNA: TGTGCCAGCAGTGATTGGGCGGGGTTGGATGAGCAGTTCTTC

clone size: many
V gene: TRBV20-1
J gene: TRBJ2-3
D gene: TRBD2
CDR3 protein: CSMWTSGGADTQYF
CDR3 DNA: TGCAGTATGTGGACTAGCGGGGGGGCGGATACGCAGTATTTT

clone size: .
V gene: TRBV12-3/TRBV12-4
J gene: TRBJ2-1
D gene: .
CDR3 protein: CASRIDSNEQFF
CDR3 DNA: TGTGCCAGCAGAATAGACAGCAATGAGCAGTTCTTC

clone size: .
V gene: TRBV29-1
J gene: TRBJ1-1
D gene: .
CDR3 protein: CSVARQGNTEAFF
CDR3 DNA: TGCAGCGTCGCTAGGCAGGGGAACACTGAAGCTTTCTTT

clone size: many
V gene: TRBV20-1
J gene: TRBJ2-7
D gene: .
CDR3 protein: CSARRGAGYEQYF
CDR3 DNA: TGCAGTGCTAGGAGGGGGGCGGGTTACGAGCAGTACTTC

clone size: many
V gene: TRBV7-2
J gene: TRBJ1-2
D gene: TRBD1
CDR3 protein: CASTTGTGVYGYTF
CDR3 DNA: TGTGCCAGCACCACCGGGACAGGGGTCTATGGCTACACCTTC

clone size: .
V gene: TRBV2
J gene: TRBJ1-2
D gene: .
CDR3 protein: CASSEGGYGYTF
CDR3 DNA: TGTGCCAGCAGTGAAGGCGGCTATGGCTACACCTTC

clone size: few
V gene: TRBV20-1
J gene: TRBJ1-2
D gene: TRBD1
CDR3 protein: CSASQGAGGYTF
CDR3 DNA: TGCAGTGCTAGTCAGGGGGCGGGTGGCTACACCTTC

clone size: many
V gene: TRBV7-2
J gene: TRBJ2-2
D gene: .
CDR3 protein: CASRKGDTGELFF
CDR3 DNA: TGTGCCAGCAGAAAGGGAGACACCGGGGAGCTGTTTTTT

clone size: few
V gene: TRBV4-1
J gene: TRBJ2-2
D gene: .
CDR3 protein: CASSQTRTGRDTGELFF
CDR3 DNA: TGCGCCAGCAGCCAAACTCGGACAGGGAGGGACACCGGGGAGCTGTTTTTT

clone size: many
V gene: TRBV7-8
J gene: TRBJ2-4
D gene: .
CDR3 protein: CASSEPPNIQYF
CDR3 DNA: TGTGCCAGCAGCGAACCCCCCAACATTCAGTACTTC

clone size: few
V gene: TRBV30
J gene: TRBJ2-7
D gene: TRBD1
CDR3 protein: CALAGQGTYEQYF
CDR3 DNA: TGTGCCCTCGCGGGACAGGGGACTTACGAGCAGTACTTC

clone size: .
V gene: TRBV5-1
J gene: TRBJ1-1
D gene: TRBD1
CDR3 protein: CASSLGPTGANTEAFF
CDR3 DNA: TGCGCCAGCAGCTTAGGCCCGACAGGGGCGAACACTGAAGCTTTCTTT

clone size: .
V gene: TRBV7-9
J gene: TRBJ2-3
D gene: TRBD2
CDR3 protein: CASSISAGGPDTQYF
CDR3 DNA: TGTGCCAGCAGCATTTCAGCGGGGGGGCCAGATACGCAGTATTTT

clone size: few
V gene: TRBV3-1
J gene: TRBJ1-5
D gene: .
CDR3 protein: CASSQDGRQPQHF
CDR3 DNA: TGTGCCAGCAGCCAAGATGGACGACAGCCCCAGCATTTT

clone size: .
V gene: TRBV5-5
J gene: TRBJ2-1
D gene: .
CDR3 protein: CASSPDRDEQFF
CDR3 DNA: TGTGCCAGCAGCCCCGACCGGGACGAGCAGTTCTTC

clone size: few
V gene: TRBV27
J gene: TRBJ1-6
D gene: .
CDR3 protein: CASSLSTWGPSLSLHF
CDR3 DNA: TGTGCCAGCAGTTTATCGACATGGGGCCCAAGTTTGTCCCTCCACTTT

clone size: few
V gene: TRBV7-6
J gene: TRBJ2-1
D gene: .
CDR3 protein: CASSLRDNEQFF
CDR3 DNA: TGTGCCAGCAGCTTAAGAGACAATGAGCAGTTCTTC

clone size: few
V gene: TRBV7-2
J gene: TRBJ2-1
D gene: TRBD2
CDR3 protein: CASSTYLAGSLFF
CDR3 DNA: TGTGCCAGCAGCACTTACTTAGCGGGGAGTCTGTTCTTC

clone size: .
V gene: TRBV5-1
J gene: TRBJ1-2
D gene: .
CDR3 protein: CASSSSGTGGYTF
CDR3 DNA: TGCGCCAGCAGCTCCTCAGGGACCGGTGGCTACACCTTC

clone size: few
V gene: TRBV20-1
J gene: TRBJ1-1
D gene: TRBD1
CDR3 protein: CSAREIGTGMNTEAFF
CDR3 DNA: TGCAGTGCTAGGGAGATCGGGACAGGGATGAACACTGAAGCTTTCTTT

clone size: many
V gene: TRBV7-9
J gene: TRBJ1-1
D gene: TRBD1
CDR3 protein: CASSLVQGQGAAFF
CDR3 DNA: TGTGCCAGCAGCTTAGTTCAAGGGCAGGGGGCCGCTTTCTTT

clone size: few
V gene: TRBV3-1
J gene: TRBJ2-5
D gene: .
CDR3 protein: CASSRWTETQYF
CDR3 DNA: TGTGCCAGCAGCCGGTGGACGGAGACCCAGTACTTC

clone size: many
V gene: TRBV20-1
J gene: TRBJ2-4
D gene: TRBD1
CDR3 protein: CSAYLGTEAKNIQYF
CDR3 DNA: TGCAGTGCCTACCTCGGGACAGAAGCCAAAAACATTCAGTACTTC

clone size: .
V gene: TRBV4-3
J gene: TRBJ2-3
D gene: TRBD1
CDR3 protein: CASSHQGQGTQYF
CDR3 DNA: TGCGCCAGCAGCCACCAAGGACAGGGTACGCAGTATTTT

clone size: .
V gene: TRBV4-1
J gene: TRBJ2-4
D gene: .
CDR3 protein: CASSQGVLRGRNIQYF
CDR3 DNA: TGCGCCAGCAGCCAAGGGGTGTTACGGGGTAGGAACATTCAGTACTTC

clone size: many
V gene: TRBV11-2
J gene: TRBJ2-1
D gene: .
CDR3 protein: CASSFDSASSYNEQFF
CDR3 DNA: TGTGCCAGCAGCTTTGACTCCGCCAGCTCCTACAATGAGCAGTTCTTC

clone size: .
V gene: TRBV25-1
J gene: TRBJ2-2
D gene: TRBD1
CDR3 protein: CASLGQGSNTGELFF
CDR3 DNA: TGTGCCAGTTTGGGACAGGGCTCGAACACCGGGGAGCTGTTTTTT

clone size: few
V gene: TRBV30
J gene: TRBJ2-7
D gene: TRBD1
CDR3 protein: CAWTQRGLGEQYF
CDR3 DNA: TGTGCCTGGACCCAGAGGGGGCTTGGCGAGCAGTACTTC